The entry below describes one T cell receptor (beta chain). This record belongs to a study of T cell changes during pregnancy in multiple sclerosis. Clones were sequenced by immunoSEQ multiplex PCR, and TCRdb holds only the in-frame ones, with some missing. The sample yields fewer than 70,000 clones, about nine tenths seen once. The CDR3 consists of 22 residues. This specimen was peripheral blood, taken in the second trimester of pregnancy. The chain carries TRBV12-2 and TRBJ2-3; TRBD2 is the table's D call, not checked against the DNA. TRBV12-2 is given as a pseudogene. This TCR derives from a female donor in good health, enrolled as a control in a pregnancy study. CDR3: CASRLPGYSYGRASRITDTQYF. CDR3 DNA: TGTGCAAGTCGCTTACCCGGCTACTCGTACGGGAGGGCCTCGAGAATAACAGATACGCAGTATTTT.